This is a list of T cell receptor beta chains from one sample in a study of technical replicates of blood from a few donors. Here immunoSEQ multiplex PCR was the method, and the copy in TCRdb shows in-frame clones only, minus some. The top ten hold around 3.9% of the sample, which has tens of thousands of clones, around four fifths seen once. Material: PBMCs. These receptors were obtained from a human donor in good health. Some clones in this sample may be carry-over from other donors' samples. Both conserved end residues are part of each CDR3. A D gene is named only where the DNA matches it firmly. Expanded clones get a size class; other rows say once, few or many, or leave the size out.

abundance	v_gene	len	d_gene	j_gene	CDR3aa	CDR3nt
.	TRBV14	14	.	TRBJ2-7	CASSQERGRVEQYF	TGTGCCAGCAGCCAAGAGCGCGGGCGGGTCGAGCAGTACTTC
.	TRBV9	15	TRBD1	TRBJ1-6	CASSPMDRVNSPLHF	TGTGCCAGCAGCCCAATGGACAGGGTAAATTCACCCCTCCACTTT
.	TRBV28	16	TRBD1	TRBJ1-4	CASRTGGSTLNEKLFF	TGTGCCAGCAGAACAGGGGGGAGTACACTTAATGAAAAACTGTTTTTT
.	TRBV7-6	17	TRBD2	TRBJ2-1	CASSARPLAGGYNEQFF	TGTGCCAGCAGCGCGAGACCTCTAGCGGGGGGTTACAATGAGCAGTTCTTC
.	TRBV4-3	21	.	TRBJ1-4	CASSQDWGGRIEAVSKKKLFF	TGCGCCAGCAGCCAAGATTGGGGGGGGCGGATTGAAGCGGTCTCGAAGAAAAAACTGTTTTTT
.	TRBV19	14	.	TRBJ2-1	CASTPGWRDNEQFF	TGTGCCAGTACCCCAGGGTGGAGAGACAATGAGCAGTTCTTC
.	TRBV7-3	14	TRBD1	TRBJ2-3	CASSTGVRTDTQYF	TGTGCCAGCTCGACAGGGGTACGCACAGATACGCAGTATTTT
.	TRBV7-8	17	TRBD2	TRBJ2-3	CASSLAGLAESTDTQYF	TGTGCCAGCAGCTTAGCGGGACTAGCGGAAAGCACAGATACGCAGTATTTT
.	TRBV6-6	14	.	TRBJ2-7	CASSYVGGSYEQYF	TGTGCCAGCAGTTACGTGGGGGGCTCCTACGAGCAGTACTTC
.	TRBV7-3	15	TRBD2	TRBJ2-3	CASTDPGGSADTQYF	TGTGCCAGCACCGACCCGGGAGGGAGCGCAGATACGCAGTATTTT
.	TRBV5-1	16	TRBD1	TRBJ1-1	CASSLRPQGENTEAFF	TGCGCCAGCAGCTTGAGGCCACAGGGGGAGAACACTGAAGCTTTCTTT
once	TRBV30	17	.	TRBJ2-6	CAWSVPGWYSGANVLTF	TGTGCCTGGAGTGTACCAGGGTGGTACTCTGGGGCCAACGTCCTGACTTTC
.	TRBV11-2	14	.	TRBJ2-4	CASTQEAGRNIQYF	TGTGCCAGCACCCAGGAGGCAGGGAGGAACATTCAGTACTTC
.	TRBV5-1	13	.	TRBJ2-5	CASSYYLEETQYF	TGCGCCAGCAGCTACTATCTCGAAGAGACCCAGTACTTC
.	TRBV2	13	.	TRBJ2-5	CASSAGRGRAQYF	TGTGCCAGCAGTGCGGGGCGGGGTCGGGCCCAGTACTTC
.	TRBV5-3	13	TRBD1	TRBJ1-1	CASSSGQGREAFF	TGTGCCAGCAGCTCGGGACAGGGCCGTGAAGCTTTCTTT
.	TRBV9	16	TRBD2	TRBJ2-3	CASSSVIGGGTDTQYF	TGTGCCAGCAGCTCGGTGATCGGGGGGGGCACAGATACGCAGTATTTT
once	TRBV18	14	TRBD1	TRBJ1-2	CASSPPTGIYGYTF	TGTGCCAGCTCACCTCCGACAGGGATCTATGGCTACACCTTC
.	TRBV7-2	13	.	TRBJ2-3	CASSLVHEDTQYF	TGTGCCAGCAGCTTAGTTCACGAGGATACGCAGTATTTT
.	TRBV5-1	14	TRBD1	TRBJ2-7	CASGPQGAGNEQYF	TGCGCCAGCGGACCACAGGGGGCTGGGAACGAGCAGTACTTC
.	TRBV4-1	15	.	TRBJ1-2	CASSHGSTGFYGYTF	TGCGCCAGCAGCCACGGATCTACAGGGTTCTATGGCTACACCTTC
few	TRBV5-1	15	TRBD1	TRBJ1-1	CASSLVPGGGSEAFF	TGCGCCAGCAGCTTGGTTCCAGGGGGAGGCTCTGAAGCTTTCTTT
few	TRBV5-1	16	TRBD2	TRBJ2-7	CASSPGGTSGLYEQYF	TGCGCCAGCAGCCCAGGAGGGACTAGCGGGCTATACGAGCAGTACTTC
.	TRBV2	13	.	TRBJ1-4	CASSDGLSEKLFF	TGTGCCAGCAGTGACGGGTTAAGTGAAAAACTGTTTTTT
.	TRBV19	15	TRBD1	TRBJ1-1	CASSAGTGLNTEAFF	TGTGCCAGTAGTGCCGGGACAGGACTGAACACTGAAGCTTTCTTT
.	TRBV4-1	14	.	TRBJ1-5	CASSQDQLSQPQHF	TGCGCCAGCAGCCAAGATCAACTTAGTCAGCCCCAGCATTTT
.	TRBV6-5	15	.	TRBJ2-3	CASGISGGVGDTQYF	TGTGCCAGCGGGATTAGCGGAGGGGTTGGGGATACGCAGTATTTT
.	TRBV19	15	.	TRBJ2-7	CASRKAEGTPYEQYF	TGTGCCAGTAGGAAAGCGGAGGGGACCCCCTACGAGCAGTACTTC
.	TRBV30	14	.	TRBJ1-2	CAWSVRSQGDGYTF	TGTGCCTGGAGTGTAAGGTCCCAGGGCGACGGCTACACCTTC
.	TRBV7-9	17	TRBD2	TRBJ2-3	CASSFPGLGGSGDTQYF	TGTGCCAGCAGCTTTCCGGGACTAGGGGGGAGCGGAGATACGCAGTATTTT
few	TRBV28	16	TRBD2	TRBJ2-1	CASIGASGMRYNEQFF	TGTGCCAGCATTGGAGCTAGCGGGATGCGTTACAATGAGCAGTTCTTC
few	TRBV5-4	15	.	TRBJ2-7	CASSLGEAHSYEQYF	TGTGCCAGCAGCTTGGGCGAGGCCCACTCCTACGAGCAGTACTTC
few	TRBV19	16	.	TRBJ1-5	CASSPNGGNGVLAQHF	TGTGCCAGTAGCCCCAATGGGGGGAATGGGGTCTTAGCCCAGCATTTT
.	TRBV5-8	16	TRBD2	TRBJ2-2	CASSFRSGQNTGELFF	TGTGCCAGCAGCTTTCGTAGCGGGCAGAACACCGGGGAGCTGTTTTTT
.	TRBV29-1	14	.	TRBJ2-1	CSVRGLGGNNEQFF	TGCAGCGTCCGGGGCTTGGGGGGTAACAATGAGCAGTTCTTC